This TCR beta chain was recovered during a study of long-term antiretroviral therapy in people with HIV. Trimming took 4 bases from V and 6 from J, leaving 11 bases between them. The CDR3 sequence is 12 residues long. Germline CDR1 SGHNT, CDR2 YYREEE (reference sequence). Study conclusions and caveats: ART adherence was not documented, and neither viral resistance nor therapy changes had any data. At every time point, clones expanded before ART dominated the repertoire.

The assay used was immunoSEQ (version v3.0), run at survey level. Sequencing set out to capture about 40,000-55,000 T-cell genomes per sample. Profiling relied on immunoSEQ multiplex PCR, and the TCRdb table lists in-frame clones only, not all of them. The sample yields over 30,000 clones, roughly 98% seen once. This clone was seen once. Its target is not known. The TCR sequence derives from a man under 40 with HIV. The chain links TRBV5-4 to TRBJ2-7; the D gene is possibly TRBD1 (6 bases). Sequenced material: unsorted PBMCs, taken 7.6 years after starting antiretroviral therapy. CDR3 nucleotides: TGTGCCAGCAGCCAGACAGGTTCCGAGCAGTACTTC. As protein: CASSQTGSEQYF.